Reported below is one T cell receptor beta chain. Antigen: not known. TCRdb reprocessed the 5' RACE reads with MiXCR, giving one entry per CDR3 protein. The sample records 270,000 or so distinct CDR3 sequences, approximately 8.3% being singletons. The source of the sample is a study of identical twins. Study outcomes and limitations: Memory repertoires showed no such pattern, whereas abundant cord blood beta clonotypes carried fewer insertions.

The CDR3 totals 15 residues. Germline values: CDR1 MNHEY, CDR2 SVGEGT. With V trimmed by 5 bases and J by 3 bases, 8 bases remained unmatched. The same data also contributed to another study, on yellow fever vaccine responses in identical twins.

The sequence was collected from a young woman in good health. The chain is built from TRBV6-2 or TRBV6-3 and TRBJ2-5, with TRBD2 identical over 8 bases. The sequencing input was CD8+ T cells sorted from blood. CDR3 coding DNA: TGTGCCAGCAGTAACCTTTTTAGCGGGGAAGAGACCCAGTACTTC. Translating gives CASSNLFSGEETQYF.